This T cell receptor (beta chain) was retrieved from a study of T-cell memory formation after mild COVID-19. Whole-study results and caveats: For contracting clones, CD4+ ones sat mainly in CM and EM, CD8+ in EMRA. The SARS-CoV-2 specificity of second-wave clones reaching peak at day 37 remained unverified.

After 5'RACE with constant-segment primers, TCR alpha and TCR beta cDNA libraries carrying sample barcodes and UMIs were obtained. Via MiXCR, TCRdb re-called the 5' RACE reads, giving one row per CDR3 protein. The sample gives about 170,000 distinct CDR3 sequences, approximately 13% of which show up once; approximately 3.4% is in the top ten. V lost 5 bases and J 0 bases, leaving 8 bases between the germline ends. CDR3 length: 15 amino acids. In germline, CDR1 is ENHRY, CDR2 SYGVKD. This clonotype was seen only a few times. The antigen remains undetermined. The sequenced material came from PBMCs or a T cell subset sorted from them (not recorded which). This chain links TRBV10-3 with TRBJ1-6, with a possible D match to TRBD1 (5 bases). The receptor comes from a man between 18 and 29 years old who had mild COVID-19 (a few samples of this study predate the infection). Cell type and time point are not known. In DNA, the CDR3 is TGTGCCATCAGTCGACAGACCTCCTATAATTCACCCCTCCACTTT. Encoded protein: CAISRQTSYNSPLHF.